The 5 T cell receptor beta chains below were found in one sample sequenced in a study of shared clonotypes between healthy human individuals. Data came from immunoSEQ multiplex PCR; TCRdb stores just in-frame clones and leaves some out. This table holds more than 200,000 clones, 65% found once. The specimen sequenced was memory CD4+ T cells sorted from blood. Described subset: CD45RA-negative fraction. These receptors came from a man aged 25-45 years in good health.

J is TRBJ2-7 and V is TRBV13; D perhaps matches TRBD1 (5 bases). Germline lookup yields CDR1 PRHDT and CDR2 FYEKMQ (reference sequence). The CDR3 contains 12 residues. V was shortened by 3 bases and J by 6 bases, with 9 bases between the two germline ends. DNA of the CDR3: TGTGCCAGCAGCTTGCAGGGCTCCGAGCAGTACTTC. Its protein product is CASSLQGSEQYF.

This clone showed up just a few times. This sequence joins TRBV19 and TRBJ2-7, with 8 nucleotides matching TRBD1. The CDR3 sequence is 14 residues long. V lost 2 bases to trimming and J lost 7 bases; unmatched junction nucleotides: 7. Germline CDR1 LNHDA, CDR2 SQIVND (reference sequence). The CDR3 DNA sequence: TGTGCCAGTAGTATACAGGGGGCGGTGAGGGAGCAGTACTTC. It is translated as CASSIQGAVREQYF.

This clone was counted only a few times. The J gene is TRBJ2-7, the V gene TRBV28; D is perhaps TRBD1 or TRBD2 (5 bases each). This CDR3 comprises 15 residues. Trimming removed 5 bases from V and 6 bases from J, with 20 bases in between. Germline V gives CDR1 MDHEN, CDR2 SYDVKM. The CDR3 bases are TGTGCCAGCAGTCCGCATCTCAATCGGGACGGCGAGCAGTACTTC. As protein: CASSPHLNRDGEQYF.

The J gene is TRBJ2-1, the V gene TRBV19; D may be TRBD1 (6 bases). Germline CDR1 and CDR2: LNHDA and SQIVND (reference sequence). V shed 4 bases and J shed 4 bases, with 8 bases lying between them. The CDR3 consists of 13 residues. The CDR3 spells CASSRQDYNEQFF. The CDR3, as DNA: TGTGCCAGTAGTAGACAGGATTACAATGAGCAGTTCTTC.

The chain joins TRBV7-2 to TRBJ2-4, with D unresolved. Germline CDR1 reads SGHTA; CDR2 reads FQGNSA. This CDR3 contains 12 residues. Trimming left V 2 bases short and J 9 bases short, with 8 bases between. The CDR3 nucleotides are TGTGCCAGCAGCTTATCTTTTGCCATTCAGTACTTC. The encoded protein is CASSLSFAIQYF.